Shown below are 19 T cell receptor beta chains from a single sample sequenced in a study of OX40 agonist ivuxolimab in advanced cancers. This table comes from immunoSEQ multiplex PCR, and its TCRdb copy is limited to in-frame clones, with some not included. Among around 110,000 clones listed, about 93% were seen once. This specimen was CD4+ or CD8+ T cells sorted from blood, taken in a trial of the OX40 agonist ivuxolimab. The receptors were sampled from an adult with an advanced solid tumor such as melanoma, head and neck, liver or kidney cancer.

The J gene is TRBJ1-3, the V gene TRBV6-1; D gene ambiguous. Germline V CDR1 and CDR2: MNHNS, SASEGT. This CDR3 has 14 amino acids. V was shortened by 8 bases and J by 7 bases, with 18 bases between the two germline ends. DNA of the CDR3: TGTGCCAGCCGCCCACCCCAGAGTCGGAACACCATATATTTT. This codes for CASRPPQSRNTIYF.

The chain carries TRBV15 and TRBJ2-1; the D is unclear. V was clipped by 4 bases and J by 7 bases, with 20 bases between them. The germline gives CDR1 LNHNV, CDR2 YYDKDF (reference sequence). CDR3 length equals 16 residues. This CDR3 is CATSKSGRNRGNEQFF. CDR3 nucleotides: TGTGCCACCAGCAAATCTGGGCGGAATAGAGGAAATGAGCAGTTCTTC.

The CDR3 DNA reads TGTGCCATCCAGGATACAGCCCAAGAGACCCAGTACTTC. It codes for CAIQDTAQETQYF. This rearrangement joins TRBV6-1 to TRBJ2-5; D unclear. The CDR3 loop spans 13 amino acids. In germline, CDR1 is MNHNS, CDR2 SASEGT. Trimming took 10 bases from V and 1 from J, leaving 13 bases between them.

This clone was observed once. The genes are TRBV12-2 and TRBJ2-1; TRBD2 is taken as the D call from the table, unchecked against the DNA. TRBV12-2 is given as a pseudogene. The CDR3 is 15 amino acids. The CDR3 reads CASRYPGLRYNEQFF. In DNA form, the CDR3 reads TGTGCAAGTCGTTATCCGGGACTCAGATACAATGAGCAGTTCTTC.

This clone is a singleton in its sample. The V gene is TRBV4-2, the J gene TRBJ2-7; TRBD2 is a possible D gene (6 bases). There are 16 residues in the CDR3. Germline-derived CDR1 and CDR2 are LGHNA and YNFKEQ. The V end lost 4 bases, the J end lost 4 bases, and 20 bases lay between the germline ends. The CDR3 spells CASSRGDSGREYEQYF. The CDR3 DNA reads TGTGCCAGCAGCCGTGGGGACTCCGGAAGGGAATACGAGCAGTACTTC.

The chain carries TRBV25-1 and TRBJ1-2; D gene uncertain. Germline V lookup: CDR1 MGHDK, CDR2 SYGVNS. CDR3 size: 14 residues. The V gene lost 7 bases and the J gene lost 7 bases, with 19 bases spanning the gap. CDR3 sequence: CASTSDYYVGGYTF. Here the CDR3 DNA reads TGTGCCAGCACCTCTGATTATTACGTGGGTGGCTACACCTTC.

This chain joins TRBV5-4 and TRBJ2-1; 10 positions agree with TRBD2. This CDR3 is 15 amino acids long. Germline CDR1 SGHNT, CDR2 YYREEE (reference sequence). With V trimmed by 2 bases and J by 8 bases, 7 bases remained unmatched. The CDR3 coding sequence is TGTGCCAGCAGCTTCAGCGGGAGGGCCTTGTATGAGCAGTTCTTC. Amino acid sequence: CASSFSGRALYEQFF.

This chain joins TRBV21-1 and TRBJ2-2; the D call TRBD1 from the table was never checked on the DNA. TRBV21-1 is a listed pseudogene. The CDR3 is 17 residues long. This CDR3 is CASSPSWTGANTGELFF. The CDR3 nucleotides are TGTGCCAGCAGCCCCTCCTGGACAGGGGCAAACACCGGGGAGCTGTTTTTT.

J is TRBJ2-2 and V is TRBV11-2; possibly TRBD1 or TRBD2 for D (5 bases each). V lost 5 bases and J 6 bases, leaving 19 bases between the germline ends. The germline V gene has CDR1 SGHAT and CDR2 FQNNGV. The CDR3 is made up of 16 amino acids. The CDR3 coding sequence is TGTGCCAGCAGCGCCTTTCGGGACCCTGGGCCCGGGGAGCTGTTTTTT. Encoded protein: CASSAFRDPGPGELFF.

This clone has only one observation. This chain uses TRBV4-3 with TRBJ2-5; 10 positions match TRBD2. Trimming at V came to 1 base and at J to 5 bases, leaving 4 bases not matched to a gene. The CDR3 has 15 amino acids. Germline CDR1 and CDR2: LGHNA and YSLEER. The DNA for the CDR3 is TGCGCCAGCAGCCAAGGGACTAGCGGAAAGGAGACCCAGTACTTC. Protein sequence: CASSQGTSGKETQYF.

The chain carries TRBV4-1 and TRBJ1-5; D gene unclear. The CDR3 loop spans 16 amino acids. Trimming pared 4 bases from V and 5 bases from J, leaving 18 bases between. Germline V gives CDR1 MGHRA, CDR2 YSYEKL. In nucleotides, the CDR3 is TGCGCCAGCAGCCTCGCACCTAGCGACGGGGATCAGCCCCAGCATTTT. It yields the protein CASSLAPSDGDQPQHF.

The chain has TRBV7-2 and TRBJ1-5, with D possibly matching TRBD1 (5 bases). The CDR3 extends over 16 amino acids. Trimming took off 1 base at V and 4 bases at J, with 14 bases between the two ends. Germline CDR1 is SGHTA and CDR2 is FQGNSA. The CDR3 DNA follows: TGTGCCAGCAGCTTAGTTAACAGGAAGGGAAATCAGCCCCAGCATTTT. Protein: CASSLVNRKGNQPQHF.

The CDR3 DNA is TGTGCCAGCAAGGGAAACAGGGAAAATCAGCCCCAGCATTTT. Translated, it gives CASKGNRENQPQHF. V usage is TRBV6-1 and J usage is TRBJ1-5; TRBD1 might be the D (6 bases). CDR1 and CDR2 (germline): MNHNS, SASEGT. CDR3 length equals 14 residues. Between the trimmed V and J ends, which lost 7 bases and 4 bases, there was a span of 14 bases.

The gene calls are TRBV28 and TRBJ1-2; no clear D. The germline V gene encodes CDR1 MDHEN and CDR2 SYDVKM. This CDR3 spans 15 amino acids. V gave up 5 bases and J gave up 4 bases, with 17 bases separating them. CDR3 amino acids: CASSDTLQGRYGYTF. CDR3 DNA sequence: TGTGCCAGCAGTGATACCCTTCAAGGTCGCTATGGCTACACCTTC.

The genes are TRBV7-2 and TRBJ2-5; 9 bases match TRBD1. V was pared by 1 base and J by 0 bases, with 0 bases of the junction left unmatched. Germline values: CDR1 SGHTA, CDR2 FQGNSA. This CDR3 region has 15 residues. The CDR3 sequence: CASSLGDRDQETQYF. CDR3 bases: TGTGCCAGCAGCTTAGGGGACAGGGACCAAGAGACCCAGTACTTC.

V and J are TRBV7-9 and TRBJ2-3; TRBD2 matches 11 bases. From germline, CDR1 is SEHNR and CDR2 FQNEAQ (reference sequence). The CDR3 consists of 15 residues. J gave up 6 bases and V 1 base, and 3 bases lay outside the gene matches. CDR3 sequence reads: CASSLVAGGLDTQYF. The CDR3, as DNA: TGTGCCAGCAGCTTAGTAGCGGGGGGGCTGGATACGCAGTATTTT.

This chain uses TRBV5-6 with TRBJ2-1, with D possibly being TRBD2 (5 bases). Germline V gene data show CDR1 as SGHDT and CDR2 as YYEEEE. V was trimmed by 2 bases and J by 0 bases, leaving 12 bases between them. There are 16 residues in the CDR3. The DNA of the CDR3 is TGTGCCAGCAGCTTCTACATTGGGAGCTCCTACAATGAGCAGTTCTTC. Translation gives CASSFYIGSSYNEQFF.

The chain uses TRBV5-4 and TRBJ2-5; D perhaps matches TRBD2 (6 bases). The V and J ends lost 3 bases and 5 bases respectively, with 14 bases between them. Germline CDR1 is SGHNT and CDR2 is YYREEE (reference sequence). This CDR3 is built from 14 residues. The CDR3: CASSSQTSFETQYF. The CDR3 bases are TGTGCCAGCAGCTCGCAGACTAGTTTTGAGACCCAGTACTTC.

The chain joins TRBV5-8 to TRBJ2-2; 10 bases are a match to TRBD1. The CDR3 loop spans 18 amino acids. V trimming: 5 bases; J trimming: 1 base; junction bases outside the gene matches: 11. CDR1 is SGHTS and CDR2 is YDEGEE in the germline V gene. The DNA of the CDR3 is TGTGCCAGCAGGAGGGACAGGGGTCGAGCTTTGAACACCGGGGAGCTGTTTTTT. Protein: CASRRDRGRALNTGELFF.